These 5 T cell receptor beta chains were sequenced from one sample in a study of patients and donors after allogeneic stem cell transplantation. Using its own MiXCR run on the RT-PCR reads, TCRdb lists one record per CDR3 protein. Of roughly 940,000 distinct CDR3 sequences in the sample, more than 15% were seen once. The source material was blood, either unsorted or a sorted T cell fraction (not recorded which). The receptors were gathered from a human donor who was either an allogeneic HSCT recipient or a stem cell or donor lymphocyte infusion donor (not recorded which). It is not recorded whose cells these are; they may come from a transplant donor.

This clonotype was recorded many times. The rearrangement uses TRBV5-1 and TRBJ2-3; the D gene is possibly TRBD1 (5 bases). The CDR3 is 14 residues long. In germline, CDR1 is SGHRS, CDR2 YFSETQ. With 7 bases removed from V and 0 bases from J, the gap between germline ends came to 12 bases. CDR3 region: CASRGQGSTDTQYF. The CDR3 coding sequence is TGCGCCAGCCGTGGACAAGGGAGCACAGATACGCAGTATTTT.

This clonotype was observed many times. V usage is TRBV12-3 or TRBV12-4 and J usage is TRBJ2-3, with 7 bases fitting TRBD2. The CDR3 sequence is 14 residues long. The J segment lost 1 base and the V segment lost 6 bases, leaving 4 bases of the junction unmatched. CDR3 loop: CASSSSGGTDTQYF. In nucleotides, the CDR3 is TGTGCCAGCAGCTCCAGCGGGGGCACAGATACGCAGTATTTT.

The chain uses TRBV4-3 and TRBJ2-2; 9 nucleotides align to TRBD1. The CDR3 has 17 residues. Germline loops: CDR1 LGHNA, CDR2 YSLEER. Unmatched junction bases numbered 13, after V lost 3 bases and J lost 8 bases. CDR3 region: CASSQGTGPSLGGELFF. The DNA for the CDR3 is TGCGCCAGCAGCCAGGGGACAGGGCCCTCCTTAGGGGGGGAGCTGTTTTTT.

The gene calls are TRBV11-1 and TRBJ1-2; no definite D call. Germline values: CDR1 SGHAT, CDR2 FQDESV (reference sequence). The V gene lost 0 bases and the J gene lost 4 bases, with 21 bases spanning the gap. This CDR3 is 18 amino acids long. The CDR3 loop reads CASSLALGGLYSAYGYTF. CDR3 sequence (DNA): TGTGCCAGCAGCTTAGCGCTGGGCGGCCTTTATTCGGCCTATGGCTACACCTTC.

This clonotype came up a few times. The chain couples TRBV27 to TRBJ1-2; TRBD1 agrees at 10 bases. The germline V gene has CDR1 MNHEY and CDR2 SMNVEV (reference sequence). J gave up 5 bases and V 5 bases, and 8 bases lay outside the gene matches. The CDR3 runs 15 residues. The CDR3 coding sequence is TGTGCCAGCAGTCCAGACAGGGGGCCAGGGTATGGCTACACCTTC. Encoded protein: CASSPDRGPGYGYTF.